This T cell receptor (beta chain) was sequenced during a study of PD-1 blockade in classical Hodgkin lymphoma. Study-wide points: It was CD4+ TCR diversity, not CD8+, that rose significantly by C4D1.

Time point of the sample: cycle 4 day 1 (C4D1), after more than five weeks of nivolumab. The patients all showed relapse after autologous stem cell transplantation, while their brentuximab vedotin exposure varied. Researchers used magnetic negative selection to pull out pure CD4+ T cells from thawed PBMCs. When best responses were assessed, they were complete response, partial response or progressive disease. Assay: immunoSEQ multiplex PCR; the TCRdb copy retains only in-frame clones and omits some. The sample lists some 30,000 clones, 75% to 90% occurring once. Comment on this clone: Its antigen is as yet unknown.

V dropped 6 bases and J dropped 3 bases, with 18 bases sitting between them. The length of the CDR3 is 16 residues. CDR1 and CDR2 from the germline V gene are LNHDA and SQIVND (reference sequence). This material consisted of CD4+ T cells from blood, taken before the fourth cycle of nivolumab. The TCR originated in a human donor with classical Hodgkin lymphoma. The V gene is TRBV19, the J gene TRBJ1-5; no reliable D call. The CDR3 DNA reads as TGTGCCAGTAGGACGGCTCACTTGATCATCAATCAGCCCCAGCATTTT. This codes for CASRTAHLIINQPQHF.